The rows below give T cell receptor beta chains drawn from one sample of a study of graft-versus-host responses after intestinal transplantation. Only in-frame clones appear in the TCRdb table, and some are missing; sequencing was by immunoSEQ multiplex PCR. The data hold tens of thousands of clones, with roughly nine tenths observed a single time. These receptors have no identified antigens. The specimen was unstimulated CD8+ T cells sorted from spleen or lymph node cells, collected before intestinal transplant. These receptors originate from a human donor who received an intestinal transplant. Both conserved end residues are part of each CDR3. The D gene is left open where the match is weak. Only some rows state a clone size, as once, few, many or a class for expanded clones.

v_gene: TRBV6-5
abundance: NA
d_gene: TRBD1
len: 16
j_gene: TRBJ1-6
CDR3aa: CASSWRDSSYNSPLHF
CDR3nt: TGTGCCAGCAGTTGGCGGGACAGCTCCTATAATTCACCCCTCCACTTT

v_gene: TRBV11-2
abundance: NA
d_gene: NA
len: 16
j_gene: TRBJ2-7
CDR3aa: CASSLVVGSAYYEQYF
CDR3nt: TGTGCCAGCAGCTTAGTGGTGGGTAGCGCCTACTACGAGCAGTACTTC

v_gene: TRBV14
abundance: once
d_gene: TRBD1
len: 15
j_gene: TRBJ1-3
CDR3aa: CASSLRQGSRNTIYF
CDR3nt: TGTGCCAGCAGCCTTCGACAGGGCTCTAGAAACACCATATATTTT

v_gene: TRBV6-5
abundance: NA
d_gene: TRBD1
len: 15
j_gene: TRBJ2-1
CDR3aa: CASSWGQGLDNEQFF
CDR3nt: TGTGCCAGCAGTTGGGGACAGGGGCTGGACAATGAGCAGTTCTTC

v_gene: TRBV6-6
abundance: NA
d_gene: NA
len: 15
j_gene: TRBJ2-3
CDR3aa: CASSYSDGAPDTQYF
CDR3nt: TGTGCCAGCAGTTACTCCGATGGGGCCCCAGATACGCAGTATTTT

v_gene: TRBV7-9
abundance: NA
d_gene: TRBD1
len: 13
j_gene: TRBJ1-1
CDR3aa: CASMGQGVTEAFF
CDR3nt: TGTGCCAGCATGGGACAGGGGGTCACTGAAGCTTTCTTT

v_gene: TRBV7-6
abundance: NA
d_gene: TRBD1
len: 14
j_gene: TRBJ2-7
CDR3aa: CASSFRQGAYEQYF
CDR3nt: TGTGCCAGCAGCTTTCGACAGGGGGCCTACGAGCAGTACTTC

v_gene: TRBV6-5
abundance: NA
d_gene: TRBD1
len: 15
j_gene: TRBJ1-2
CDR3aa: CASSYLGTGDDGYTF
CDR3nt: TGTGCCAGCAGTTACTTGGGGACAGGGGATGATGGCTACACCTTC

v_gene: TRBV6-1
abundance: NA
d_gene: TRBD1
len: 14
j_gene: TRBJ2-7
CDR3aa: CASSRQGATLEQYF
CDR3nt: TGTGCCAGCAGCAGACAGGGGGCTACCCTCGAGCAGTACTTC

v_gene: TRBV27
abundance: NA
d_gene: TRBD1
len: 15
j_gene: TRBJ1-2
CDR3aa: CASSWGRGSLDGYTF
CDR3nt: TGTGCCAGCAGTTGGGGCAGGGGGAGTCTGGATGGCTACACCTTC

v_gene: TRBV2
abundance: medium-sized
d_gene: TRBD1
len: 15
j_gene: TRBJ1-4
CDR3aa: CASRGTGAPNEKLFF
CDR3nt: TGTGCCAGCAGGGGGACAGGCGCACCTAATGAAAAACTGTTTTTT

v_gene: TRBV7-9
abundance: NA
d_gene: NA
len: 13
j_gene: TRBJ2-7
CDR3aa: CASSSGQIYEQYF
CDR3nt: TGTGCCAGCAGCTCAGGACAGATCTACGAGCAGTACTTC

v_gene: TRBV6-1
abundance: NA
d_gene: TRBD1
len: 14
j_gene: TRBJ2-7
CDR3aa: CASSPDRGPYEQYF
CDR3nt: TGTGCCAGCAGTCCGGACAGGGGCCCCTACGAGCAGTACTTC

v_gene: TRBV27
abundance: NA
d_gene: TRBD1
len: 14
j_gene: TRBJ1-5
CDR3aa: CASSLSRGDQPQHF
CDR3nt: TGTGCCAGCAGTTTATCCAGGGGGGATCAGCCCCAGCATTTT

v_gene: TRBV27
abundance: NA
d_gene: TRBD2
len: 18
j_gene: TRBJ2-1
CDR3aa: CASSFTVRSGTLYNEQFF
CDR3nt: TGTGCCAGCAGTTTTACGGTGAGGAGCGGGACCCTCTACAATGAGCAGTTCTTC

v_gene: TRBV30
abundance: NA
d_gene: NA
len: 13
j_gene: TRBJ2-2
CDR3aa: CAWTQGVSGELFF
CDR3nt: TGTGCCTGGACTCAAGGGGTCTCCGGGGAGCTGTTTTTT

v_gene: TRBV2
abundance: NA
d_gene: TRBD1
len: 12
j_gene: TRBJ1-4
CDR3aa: CARDGTAEKLFF
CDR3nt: TGTGCCAGAGACGGGACAGCCGAAAAACTGTTTTTT

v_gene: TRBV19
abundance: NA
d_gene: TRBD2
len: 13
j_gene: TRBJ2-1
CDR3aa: CASSERGAYEQFF
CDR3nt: TGTGCCAGTAGTGAGCGGGGGGCATATGAGCAGTTCTTC

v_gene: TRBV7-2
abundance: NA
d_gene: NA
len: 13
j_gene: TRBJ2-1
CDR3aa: CASSSDTYNEQFF
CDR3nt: TGTGCCAGCAGCTCTGACACTTACAATGAGCAGTTCTTC

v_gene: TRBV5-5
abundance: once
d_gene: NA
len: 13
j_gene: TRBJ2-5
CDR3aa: CASSYQGQETQYF
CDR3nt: TGTGCCAGCAGCTACCAGGGACAAGAGACCCAGTACTTC

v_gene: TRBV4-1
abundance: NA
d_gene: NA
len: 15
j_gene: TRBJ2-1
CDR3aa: CASSQEDRQNNEQFF
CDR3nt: TGCGCCAGCAGCCAAGAGGATAGACAGAACAATGAGCAGTTCTTC

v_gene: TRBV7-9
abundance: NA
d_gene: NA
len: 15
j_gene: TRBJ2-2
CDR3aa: CASSSEDRNTGELFF
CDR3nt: TGTGCCAGCAGCTCCGAGGACAGGAACACCGGGGAGCTGTTTTTT

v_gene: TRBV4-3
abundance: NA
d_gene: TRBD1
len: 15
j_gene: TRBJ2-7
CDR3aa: CASSQGTGYSYEQYF
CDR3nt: TGCGCCAGCAGCCAAGGGACAGGGTACTCCTACGAGCAGTACTTC

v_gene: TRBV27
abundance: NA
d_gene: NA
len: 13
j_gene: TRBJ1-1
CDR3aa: CASRRVGDTEAFF
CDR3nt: TGTGCCAGCAGGAGGGTGGGAGACACTGAAGCTTTCTTT

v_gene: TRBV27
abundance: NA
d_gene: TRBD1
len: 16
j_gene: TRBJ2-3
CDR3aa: CASSSVQTGGTDTQYF
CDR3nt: TGTGCCAGCAGCTCGGTTCAGACAGGGGGCACAGATACGCAGTATTTT

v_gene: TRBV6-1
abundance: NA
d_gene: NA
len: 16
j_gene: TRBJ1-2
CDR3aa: CASSEPGTGRNYGYTF
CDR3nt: TGTGCCAGCAGTGAACCCGGGACGGGGAGGAACTATGGCTACACCTTC

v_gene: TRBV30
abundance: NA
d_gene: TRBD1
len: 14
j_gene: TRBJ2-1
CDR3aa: CAWSEQGSYNEQFF
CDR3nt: TGTGCCTGGAGTGAACAGGGGAGCTACAATGAGCAGTTCTTC

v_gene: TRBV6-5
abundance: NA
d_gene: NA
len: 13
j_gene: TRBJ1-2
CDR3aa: CASSYSYQNGYTF
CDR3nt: TGTGCCAGCAGTTACTCTTACCAGAATGGCTACACCTTC

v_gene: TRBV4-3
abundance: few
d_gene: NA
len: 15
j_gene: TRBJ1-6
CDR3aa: CASSQDRSSNSPLHF
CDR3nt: TGCGCCAGCAGCCAAGATCGAAGCTCTAATTCACCCCTCCACTTT

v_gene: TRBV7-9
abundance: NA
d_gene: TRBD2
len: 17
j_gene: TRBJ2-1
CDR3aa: CASSLGLAHLGDNEQFF
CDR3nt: TGTGCCAGCAGCTTGGGACTAGCGCACCTAGGGGACAATGAGCAGTTCTTC

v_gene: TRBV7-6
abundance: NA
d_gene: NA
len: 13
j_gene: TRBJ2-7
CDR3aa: CASGVGAAYEQYF
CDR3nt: TGTGCCAGCGGGGTTGGGGCAGCCTACGAGCAGTACTTC

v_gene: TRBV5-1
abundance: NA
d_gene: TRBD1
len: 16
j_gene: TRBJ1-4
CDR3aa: CASSSYAGGGNEKLFF
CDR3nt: TGCGCCAGCAGTTCCTATGCAGGGGGCGGTAATGAAAAACTGTTTTTT

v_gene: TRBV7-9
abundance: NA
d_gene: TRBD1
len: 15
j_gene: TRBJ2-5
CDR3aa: CASSSPTGGVETQYF
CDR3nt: TGTGCCAGCAGCTCGCCGACAGGGGGAGTAGAGACCCAGTACTTC

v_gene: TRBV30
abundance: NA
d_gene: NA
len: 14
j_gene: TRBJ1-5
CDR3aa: CAWSVSGVNQPQHF
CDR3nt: TGTGCCTGGAGTGTATCGGGAGTTAATCAGCCCCAGCATTTT

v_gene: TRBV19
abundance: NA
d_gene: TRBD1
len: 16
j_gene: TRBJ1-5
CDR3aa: CASSNRQGGRDQPQHF
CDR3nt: TGTGCCAGTAGTAACCGACAGGGGGGTAGGGATCAGCCCCAGCATTTT

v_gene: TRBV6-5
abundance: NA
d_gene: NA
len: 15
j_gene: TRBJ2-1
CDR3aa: CASTPAASSYNEQFF
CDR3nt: TGTGCCAGCACCCCAGCGGCTAGCTCCTACAATGAGCAGTTCTTC

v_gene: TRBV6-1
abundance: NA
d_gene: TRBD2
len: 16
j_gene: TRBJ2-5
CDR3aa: CASSDPETSGRETQYF
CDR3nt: TGTGCCAGCAGTGACCCTGAGACTAGCGGGAGAGAGACCCAGTACTTC

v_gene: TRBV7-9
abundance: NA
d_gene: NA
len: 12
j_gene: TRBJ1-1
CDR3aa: CASRSLNTEAFF
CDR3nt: TGTGCCAGCAGGAGCCTGAACACTGAAGCTTTCTTT

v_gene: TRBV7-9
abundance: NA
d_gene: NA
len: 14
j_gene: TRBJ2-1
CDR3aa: CASSPSTGYNEQFF
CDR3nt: TGTGCCAGCAGCCCTAGTACAGGATACAATGAGCAGTTCTTC

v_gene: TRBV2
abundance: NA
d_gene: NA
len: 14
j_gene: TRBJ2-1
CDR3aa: CAISTSGRPYEQFF
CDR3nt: TGTGCCATCTCGACGTCAGGTCGGCCGTATGAGCAGTTCTTC

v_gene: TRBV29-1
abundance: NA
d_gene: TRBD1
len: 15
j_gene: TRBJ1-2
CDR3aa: CSVLRTGEDNYGYTF
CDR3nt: TGCAGCGTTCTACGGACAGGGGAGGATAACTATGGCTACACCTTC

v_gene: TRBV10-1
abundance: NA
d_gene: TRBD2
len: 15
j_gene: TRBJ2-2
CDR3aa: CASSEWREGGGELFF
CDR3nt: TGCGCCAGCAGTGAGTGGCGGGAGGGCGGCGGGGAGCTGTTTTTT

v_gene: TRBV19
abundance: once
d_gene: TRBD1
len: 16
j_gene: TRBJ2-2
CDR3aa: CASSIPRTGGTGELFF
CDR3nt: TGTGCCAGTAGTATCCCTCGGACAGGGGGAACCGGGGAGCTGTTTTTT

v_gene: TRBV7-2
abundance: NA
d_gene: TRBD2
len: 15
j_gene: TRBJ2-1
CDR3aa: CASSLGLAGWYEQFF
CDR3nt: TGTGCCAGCAGCTTGGGACTAGCGGGGTGGTATGAGCAGTTCTTC

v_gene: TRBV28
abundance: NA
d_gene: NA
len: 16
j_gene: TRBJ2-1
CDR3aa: CASSFPTDPSYNEQFF
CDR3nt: TGTGCCAGCAGTTTTCCGACAGACCCCTCCTACAATGAGCAGTTCTTC

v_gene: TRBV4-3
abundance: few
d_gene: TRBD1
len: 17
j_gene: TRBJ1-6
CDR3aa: CASSQVMGQGVDSPLHF
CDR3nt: TGCGCCAGCAGCCAAGTCATGGGACAGGGTGTGGACTCACCCCTCCACTTT